The TCR beta chain under discussion was sequenced for a study of T cells after yellow fever vaccination. The study's findings and limits: Primary-vaccination clones mostly resurfaced post-booster (about 95% CD4, roughly 90% CD8). A small proportion of clonotypes was detected in both the CD4 and CD8 compartments.

It was through 5'RACE template switching that TCR cDNA was made, with a universal primer site and UMIs added. Each CDR3 protein is one row after TCRdb ran MiXCR on the 5' RACE reads. The table includes under 300,000 distinct CDR3 sequences, 6.9% detected once. CDR1 is SGHAT and CDR2 is FQDESV in the germline V gene (reference sequence). J lost 10 bases, V lost 6 bases, and 5 bases had no gene match. The CDR3 is 13 amino acids. This clonotype was seen a few times. What it recognizes is unknown. This TCR was recovered from a man aged 25 to 40 who received the YFV17D yellow fever vaccine. This sequence joins TRBV11-1 and TRBJ2-1, with TRBD2 identical over 11 bases. Specimen: CD4+ T cells sorted from PBMCs, collected 15 days after the yellow fever booster vaccination. The CDR3 nucleotides read TGTGCCAGCAGTTCAACTAGCGGGAGAGAGCAGTTCTTC. This codes for CASSSTSGREQFF.